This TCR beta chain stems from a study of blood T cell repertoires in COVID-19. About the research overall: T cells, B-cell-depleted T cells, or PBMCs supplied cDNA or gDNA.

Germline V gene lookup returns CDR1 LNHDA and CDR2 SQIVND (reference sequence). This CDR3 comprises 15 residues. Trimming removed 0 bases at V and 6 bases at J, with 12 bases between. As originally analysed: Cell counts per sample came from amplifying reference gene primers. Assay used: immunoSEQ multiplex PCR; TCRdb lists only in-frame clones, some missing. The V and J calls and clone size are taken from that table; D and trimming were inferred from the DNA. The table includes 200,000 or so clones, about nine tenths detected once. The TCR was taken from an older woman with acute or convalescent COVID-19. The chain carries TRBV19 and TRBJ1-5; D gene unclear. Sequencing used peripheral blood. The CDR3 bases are TGTGCCAGTAGTATAGATCGCGGGGTCGGTCAGCCCCAGCATTTT. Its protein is CASSIDRGVGQPQHF.